This T cell receptor (beta chain) was sequenced in a study of blood T cells in healthy people across ages (dated by TCRdb to between 2014 and 2017). About the investigation overall: Template switching captured roughly one uniquely barcoded TCR beta cDNA molecule per two T cells in model experiments. Using deep sequencing normalized with unique cDNA molecular identifiers, the study measured how TCR beta repertoire diversity changes with age. The donors were divided into four age groups: young (average roughly 17 years), middle-aged (about 39), aged (roughly 60) and long-lived (about 79). To avoid experimental bias, donors of different ages were randomly spread across the sequencing lanes. Using the same blood draw, the study looked at two additional independent replicas of 1 million unique cDNA reads for two donors, one aged 18 to 30 and the other aged 80 or older. General study outcomes and caveats: Compared with the aged group, more naive CD4+ T cells, fewer expanded clones and increased TCR diversity were shown by the long-lived group, suggesting age selection. Estimates of total diversity from one million sequenced T cells were regarded as lower bounds and underestimates. Bulk unsorted PBMC profiling prevented conclusive comparison of naive and antigen-experienced compartments. Because the CMV infection status of the donors was unknown, age-related changes in expanded clonotypes may potentially have been confounded. A strong correlation was found between observed TCR beta diversity and the percentage of naive T cells measured by flow cytometry. Observed TCR beta diversity per million T cells fell roughly linearly with age, and a significant reduction was already apparent by age approximately 40.

The donors were under 40 Caucasian individuals from Russia, aged 6 to 90 years, who were systemically healthy. Ten milliliters of peripheral blood were drawn from each donor into EDTA-treated Vacutainer tubes. Ficoll-Paque density-gradient centrifugation was used to isolate PBMCs, with at least 7 million obtained per sample. Trizol reagent was used to extract total RNA from PBMCs, with at least 5.5 micrograms per sample. For every donor, an aliquot of PBMCs went through flow cytometry to measure the percentages of naive CD45RAhigh/CD27high T cells. A remark on this clonotype: Its antigen specificity is not known. No base quality information exists; no much larger clone differs at one position.

Measured from the cysteine to the phenylalanine, the CDR3 is 12 residues long. Only CDR3 DNA remains: 36 bases, in frame from the first base. As encoded in the germline V gene (reference sequence), CDR1 is LNHNV while CDR2 is YYDKDF. At the junction V is shortened by 8 bases and J by 4 bases, with 8 bases in between. Preparation of the library involved 5' RACE. The sequencer listed for this sample is Illumina HiSeq 2500. A second PCR of roughly 6 to 11 cycles was run with a J-beta primer mix and a sample-barcoded 5' primer. A template-switch 5' adaptor carrying 12 random nucleotides introduced a unique molecular identifier onto each TCR beta cDNA molecule. Each sample yielded at least 3 million CDR3-containing paired-end reads. First-strand cDNA was synthesized from all RNA with the Mint cDNA synthesis kit, primed by a TRBC-specific oligonucleotide. Following uracil-DNA glycosylase treatment, all cDNA underwent a first 18-cycle PCR with the universal primers M1SS and BC2_uni_R. The original pipeline was this. For normalization, 1 million high-quality reads, each with a distinct molecular identifier, were randomly selected from each sample. Instead of being binned into consensus sequences, reads with shared molecular identifiers were discarded. MiTCR, run with a Q25 quality threshold and the strictest error-elimination algorithm, handled CDR3 identification, clonotype clustering and error correction. A nonparametric unseen species model with Euler transformation was used to estimate lower-bound total TCR beta diversity. Using fastp trimming at Q25 and MiXCR clonotype assembly, TCRdb reanalyzed the public sequencing data and kept in-frame beta chains. Each entry merges the rows of one CDR3 protein and shows their most common DNA and genes. TCRdb assigned the V and J calls; the authors' analysis was not used. The sample has 650,000 to 950,000 distinct CDR3 sequences on record, roughly 44% of them singletons. Jointly, the top ten make up under 20% of the sample.

The chain uses TRBV15 and TRBJ1-4; no D gene is confidently identified. Material: blood. This receptor was obtained from a man between 60 and 75 years old in good health. The CDR3 amino acid sequence is: CATGWSNEKLFF. The sequence in DNA is TGTGCCACCGGATGGAGTAATGAAAAACTGTTTTTT. Here the CDR3 is joined to the reference TRBV15 and TRBJ1-4 genes, and the full variable domain is: DAMVIQNPRYQVTQFGKPVTLSCSQTLNHNVMYWYQQKSSQAPKLLFHYYDKDFNNEADTPDNFQSRRPNTSFCFLDIRSPGLGDTAMYLCATGWSNEKLFFGSGTQLSVL.